Many counts were recorded for the clone carrying this T cell receptor (beta chain). The antigen remains unidentified. This specimen belongs to a study of regulatory T cells in long-lasting Graves disease. Points from the study as a whole: Persistent Graves' disease cases displayed lower TCR diversity than newly diagnosed ones.

The time point denotes: newly diagnosed GD, antithyroid drugs for less than 3 months. Isolated PBMC RNA provided the starting material for the TCR library. For TCR beta, libraries came from iRepertoire HTBI primers and Arm-PCR of CDR3 regions. Original data processing: Segment identification across samples yielded around 60 TRBV and 12 to 15 TRBJ segments. Each CDR3 protein is one row after TCRdb ran MiXCR on the multiplex PCR reads. What appears here as the V and J calls and clone size reflects TCRdb's work, not the paper's. The table includes roughly 500,000 distinct CDR3 sequences, approximately 13% detected once. These data were also reused for a study on T cells in Graves' hyperthyroidism and ophthalmopathy. From that paper: Most thyroid clonotypes that were expanded above 0.001 also turned up in blood.

Sequenced material: peripheral blood mononuclear cells (PBMCs), taken at new diagnosis, from a patient treated with antithyroid drugs. The sequence derives from a man aged 25 to 45 with Graves disease.

CDR3 loop: CAGNRAGATEQYF. The DNA for the CDR3 is TGTGCCGGGAATCGCGCAGGGGCCACCGAGCAGTACTTC. The chain combines TRBV2 with TRBJ2-7, with a possible D match to TRBD1 (6 bases). CDR1 and CDR2 (germline): SNHLY, FYNNEI. V gave up 11 bases and J gave up 6 bases, with 20 bases separating them. This CDR3 has 13 amino acids.